The present entry profiles one T cell receptor (beta chain) with its context. Its antigen is unknown. The entry originates in a study of OX40 agonist ivuxolimab in advanced cancers. At the level of the study: An anti-OX40 (CD134) antibody with agonistic activity, ivuxolimab, was administered to patients. Patients were infused with ivuxolimab every 2 weeks at 0.01 to 10 mg/kg.

Findings of the study overall: Dose levels from 0.1 to 3.0 mg/kg saw CD4+ and CD8+ blood T cells expand clonally by week 6.

The CDR3 consists of 12 residues. Germline V gene lookup returns CDR1 MNHEY and CDR2 SVGAGI. The ends were cut back, 6 bases at V and 4 bases at J, with 8 bases in the middle. TCRdb's table, derived via immunoSEQ multiplex PCR, lists solely in-frame clones and lacks some. Of approximately 44,000 clones in the sample, around 86% were seen once. Sequences were derived from CD4+ or CD8+ T cells sorted from blood, sampled in a trial of the OX40 agonist ivuxolimab. The receptor was derived from an adult with an advanced solid tumor such as melanoma, head and neck, liver or kidney cancer. The V and J genes are TRBV6-5 and TRBJ2-3; the D is unclear. CDR3 sequence: CASRSMADTQYF. The CDR3 DNA follows: TGTGCCAGCAGAAGCATGGCAGATACGCAGTATTTT.